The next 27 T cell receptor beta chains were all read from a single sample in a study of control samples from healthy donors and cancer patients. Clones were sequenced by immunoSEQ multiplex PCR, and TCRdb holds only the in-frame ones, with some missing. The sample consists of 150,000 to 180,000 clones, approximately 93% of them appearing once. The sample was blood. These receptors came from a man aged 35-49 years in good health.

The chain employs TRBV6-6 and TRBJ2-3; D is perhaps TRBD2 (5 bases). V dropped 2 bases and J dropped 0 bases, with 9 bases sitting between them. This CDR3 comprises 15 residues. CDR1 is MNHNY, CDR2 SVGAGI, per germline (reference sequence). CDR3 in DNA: TGTGCCAGCAGTTACGGGCGGGCTAGCACAGATACGCAGTATTTT. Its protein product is CASSYGRASTDTQYF.

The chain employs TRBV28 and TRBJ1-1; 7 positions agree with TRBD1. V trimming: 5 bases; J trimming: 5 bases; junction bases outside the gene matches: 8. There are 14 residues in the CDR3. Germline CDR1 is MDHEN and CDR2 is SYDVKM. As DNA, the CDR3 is TGTGCCAGCAGTCGCCGACAGGGTGGGACTGAAGCTTTCTTT. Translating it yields CASSRRQGGTEAFF.

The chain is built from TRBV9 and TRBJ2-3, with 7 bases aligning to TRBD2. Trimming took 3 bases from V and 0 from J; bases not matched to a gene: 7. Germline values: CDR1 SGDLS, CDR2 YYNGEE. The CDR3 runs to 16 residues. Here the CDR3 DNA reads TGTGCCAGCAGCGCGCAGCGGGGTGCTAGCACAGATACGCAGTATTTT. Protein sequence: CASSAQRGASTDTQYF.

The CDR3 DNA reads TGTGCCAGCAAAAGCGGACAGATGAACACTGAAGCTTTCTTT. Its translation: CASKSGQMNTEAFF. The chain joins TRBV21-1 to TRBJ1-1; no DNA check was done on the table's D call, TRBD1. TRBV21-1 is termed a pseudogene. The CDR3 totals 14 residues.

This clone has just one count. CDR3 residues: CATSGTSGRNEQFF. In nucleotides, the CDR3 is TGTGCCACCTCCGGGACTAGCGGGAGGAATGAGCAGTTCTTC. The chain employs TRBV24-1 and TRBJ2-1, with TRBD2 identical over 15 bases. J was trimmed by 7 bases and V by 9 bases; bases with no gene match: 3. Germline assignment: CDR1 KGHDR and CDR2 SFDVKD. The CDR3 extends over 14 amino acids.

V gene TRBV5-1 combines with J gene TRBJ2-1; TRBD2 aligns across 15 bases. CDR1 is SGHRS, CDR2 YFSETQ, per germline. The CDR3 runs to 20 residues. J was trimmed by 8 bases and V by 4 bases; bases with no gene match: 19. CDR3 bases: TGCGCCAGCAGCCCAAAGGGACTAGCGGGGGGCTCCGCCAGTGGCGATGAGCAGTTCTTC. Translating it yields CASSPKGLAGGSASGDEQFF.

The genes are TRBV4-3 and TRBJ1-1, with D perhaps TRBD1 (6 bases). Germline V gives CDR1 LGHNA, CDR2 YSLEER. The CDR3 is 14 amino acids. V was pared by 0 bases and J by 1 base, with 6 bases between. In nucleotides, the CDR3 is TGCGCCAGCAGCCAAGAGGGGGCGAACACTGAAGCTTTCTTT. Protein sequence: CASSQEGANTEAFF.

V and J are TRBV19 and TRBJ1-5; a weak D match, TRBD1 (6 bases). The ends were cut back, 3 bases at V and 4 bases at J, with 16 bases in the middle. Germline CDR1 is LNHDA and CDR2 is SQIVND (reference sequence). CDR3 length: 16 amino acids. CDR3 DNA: TGTGCCAGTAGTATGAGTACAGGGCAATGGAATCAGCCCCAGCATTTT. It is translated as CASSMSTGQWNQPQHF.

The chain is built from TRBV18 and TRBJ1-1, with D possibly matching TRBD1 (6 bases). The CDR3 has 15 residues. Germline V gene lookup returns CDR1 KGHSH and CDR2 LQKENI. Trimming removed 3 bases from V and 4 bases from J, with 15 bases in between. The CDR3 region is CASSPGAGDATEAFF. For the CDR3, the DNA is TGTGCCAGCTCACCCGGGGCAGGGGATGCCACTGAAGCTTTCTTT.

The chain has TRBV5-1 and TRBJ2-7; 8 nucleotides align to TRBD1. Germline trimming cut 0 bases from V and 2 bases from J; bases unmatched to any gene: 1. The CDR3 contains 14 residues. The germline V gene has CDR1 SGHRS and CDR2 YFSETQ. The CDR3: CASSLVGQAYEQYF. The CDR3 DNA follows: TGCGCCAGCAGCTTGGTGGGACAGGCCTACGAGCAGTACTTC.

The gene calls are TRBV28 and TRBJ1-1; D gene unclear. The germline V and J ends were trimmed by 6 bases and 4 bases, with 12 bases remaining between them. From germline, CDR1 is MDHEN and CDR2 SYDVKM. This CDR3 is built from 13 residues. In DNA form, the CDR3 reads TGTGCCAGCAGGCGCCCTCAACGCACTGAAGCTTTCTTT. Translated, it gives CASRRPQRTEAFF.

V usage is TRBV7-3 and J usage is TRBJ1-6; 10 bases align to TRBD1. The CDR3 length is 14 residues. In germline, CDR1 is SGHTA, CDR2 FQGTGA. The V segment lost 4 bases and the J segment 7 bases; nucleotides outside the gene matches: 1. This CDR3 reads CASSSGQGNSPLHF. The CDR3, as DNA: TGTGCCAGCAGCTCGGGACAGGGGAATTCACCCCTCCACTTT.

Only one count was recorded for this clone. The CDR3 nucleotides read TGTGCCAGCAGCTTAAACCCCCTGTGGGTGGGAATGAACACTGAAGCTTTCTTT. This gives the protein CASSLNPLWVGMNTEAFF. This chain connects TRBV11-2 to TRBJ1-1; D gene unclear. The V gene's germline CDR1 is SGHAT and CDR2 FQNNGV. The V end was cut by 2 bases, the J end by 0 bases, with 19 bases between. The CDR3 extends over 18 amino acids. Complete variable domain (other parts from reference TRBV11-2 and TRBJ1-1): EAGVAQSPRYKIIEKRQSVAFWCNPISGHATLYWYQQILGQGPKLLIQFQNNGVVDDSQLPKDRFSAERLKGVDSTLKIQPAKLEDSAVYLCASSLNPLWVGMNTEAFFGQGTRLTVV.

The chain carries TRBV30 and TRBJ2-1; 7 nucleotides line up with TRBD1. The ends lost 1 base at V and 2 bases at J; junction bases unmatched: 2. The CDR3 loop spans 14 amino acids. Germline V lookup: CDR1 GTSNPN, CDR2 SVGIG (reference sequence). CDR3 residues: CAWSGGTAYNEQFF. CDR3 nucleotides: TGTGCCTGGAGTGGAGGGACAGCCTACAATGAGCAGTTCTTC.

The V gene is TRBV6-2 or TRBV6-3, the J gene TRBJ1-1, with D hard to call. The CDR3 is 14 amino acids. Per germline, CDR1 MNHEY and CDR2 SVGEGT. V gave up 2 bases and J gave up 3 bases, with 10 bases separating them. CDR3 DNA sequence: TGTGCCAGCAGTTACCCACCAAGGGACACTGAAGCTTTCTTT. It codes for CASSYPPRDTEAFF.

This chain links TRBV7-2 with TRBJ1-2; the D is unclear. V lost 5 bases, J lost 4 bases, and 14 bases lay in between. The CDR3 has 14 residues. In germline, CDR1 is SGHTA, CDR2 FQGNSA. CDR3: CASSTPAGAYGYTF. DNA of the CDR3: TGTGCCAGCAGCACCCCTGCAGGAGCCTATGGCTACACCTTC.

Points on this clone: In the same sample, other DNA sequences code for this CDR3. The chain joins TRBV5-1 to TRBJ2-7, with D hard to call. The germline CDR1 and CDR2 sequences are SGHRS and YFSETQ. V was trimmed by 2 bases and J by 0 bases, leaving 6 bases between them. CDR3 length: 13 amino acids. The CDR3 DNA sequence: TGCGCCAGCAGCTTTTCAAGCTCCTACGAGCAGTACTTC. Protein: CASSFSSSYEQYF.

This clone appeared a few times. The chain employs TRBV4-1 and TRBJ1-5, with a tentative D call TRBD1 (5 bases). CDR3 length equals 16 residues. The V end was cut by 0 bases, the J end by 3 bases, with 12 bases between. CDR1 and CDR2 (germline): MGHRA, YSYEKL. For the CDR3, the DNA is TGCGCCAGCAGCCAAGAAGGTACAGGCATCAATCAGCCCCAGCATTTT. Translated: CASSQEGTGINQPQHF.

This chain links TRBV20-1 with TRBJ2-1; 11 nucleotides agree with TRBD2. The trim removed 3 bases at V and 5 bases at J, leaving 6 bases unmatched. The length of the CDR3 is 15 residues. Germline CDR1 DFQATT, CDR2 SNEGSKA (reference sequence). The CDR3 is CSASIPSGGHNEQFF. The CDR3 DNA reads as TGCAGTGCTAGTATCCCTAGCGGGGGGCACAATGAGCAGTTCTTC.

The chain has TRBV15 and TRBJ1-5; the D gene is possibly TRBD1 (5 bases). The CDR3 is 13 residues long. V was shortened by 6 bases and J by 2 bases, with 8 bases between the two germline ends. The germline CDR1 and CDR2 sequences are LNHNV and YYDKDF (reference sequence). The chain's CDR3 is CATSGGGNQPQHF. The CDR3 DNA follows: TGTGCCACCAGTGGGGGGGGCAATCAGCCCCAGCATTTT.

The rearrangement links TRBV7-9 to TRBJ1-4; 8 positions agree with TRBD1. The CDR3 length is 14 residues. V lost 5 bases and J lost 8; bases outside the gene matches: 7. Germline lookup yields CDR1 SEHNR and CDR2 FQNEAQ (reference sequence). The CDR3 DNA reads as TGTGCCAGCAGCGTTGACAGGGGTCACGAAAAACTGTTTTTT. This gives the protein CASSVDRGHEKLFF. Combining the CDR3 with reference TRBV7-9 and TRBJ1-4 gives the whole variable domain DTGVSQNPRHKITKRGQNVTFRCDPISEHNRLYWYRQTLGQGPEFLTYFQNEAQLEKSRLLSDRFSAERPKGSFSTLEIQRTEQGDSAMYLCASSVDRGHEKLFFGSGTQLSVL.

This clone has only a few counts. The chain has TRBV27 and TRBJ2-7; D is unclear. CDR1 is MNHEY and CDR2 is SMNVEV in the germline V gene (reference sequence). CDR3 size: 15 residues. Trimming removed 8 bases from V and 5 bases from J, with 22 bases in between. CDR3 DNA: TGTGCCAGCTTACCCTACCCGGGTAGAGGCGACGAGCAGTACTTC. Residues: CASLPYPGRGDEQYF.

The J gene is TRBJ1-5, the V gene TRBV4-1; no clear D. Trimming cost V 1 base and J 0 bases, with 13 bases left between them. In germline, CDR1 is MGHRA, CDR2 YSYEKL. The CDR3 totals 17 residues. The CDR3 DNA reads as TGCGCCAGCAGCCAAGTGCTCCGGAGGGATAGCAATCAGCCCCAGCATTTT. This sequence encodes CASSQVLRRDSNQPQHF.

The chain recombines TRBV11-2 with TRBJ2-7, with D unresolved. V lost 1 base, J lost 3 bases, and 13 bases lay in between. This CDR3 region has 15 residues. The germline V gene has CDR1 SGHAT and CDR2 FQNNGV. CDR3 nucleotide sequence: TGTGCCAGCAGCTTAGCCCCGGGCCCTAACTACGAGCAGTACTTC. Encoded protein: CASSLAPGPNYEQYF.

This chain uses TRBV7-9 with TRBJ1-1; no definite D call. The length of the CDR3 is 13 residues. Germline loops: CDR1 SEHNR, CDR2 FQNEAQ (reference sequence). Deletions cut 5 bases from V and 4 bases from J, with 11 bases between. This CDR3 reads CASSPVTSTEAFF. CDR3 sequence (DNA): TGTGCCAGCAGCCCAGTAACGAGCACTGAAGCTTTCTTT.

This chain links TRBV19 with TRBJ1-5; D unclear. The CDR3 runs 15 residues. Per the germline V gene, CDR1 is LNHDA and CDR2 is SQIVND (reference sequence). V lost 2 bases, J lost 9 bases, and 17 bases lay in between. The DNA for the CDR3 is TGTGCCAGTAGTATATCTTGGCGGCGCGATCCGCCCCAGCATTTT. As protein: CASSISWRRDPPQHF. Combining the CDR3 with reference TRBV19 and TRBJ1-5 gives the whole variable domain DGGITQSPKYLFRKEGQNVTLSCEQNLNHDAMYWYRQDPGQGLRLIYYSQIVNDFQKGDIAEGYSVSREKKESFPLTVTSAQKNPTAFYLCASSISWRRDPPQHFGDGTRLSIL.

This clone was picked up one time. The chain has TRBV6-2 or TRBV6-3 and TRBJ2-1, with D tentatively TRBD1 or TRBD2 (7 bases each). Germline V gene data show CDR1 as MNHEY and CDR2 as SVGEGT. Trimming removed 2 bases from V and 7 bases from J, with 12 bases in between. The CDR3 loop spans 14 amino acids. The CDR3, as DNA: TGTGCCAGCAGTTACGGGCAGGGGGGGAATGAGCAGTTCTTC. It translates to CASSYGQGGNEQFF.